Here is one TCR beta chain with its context. This sample was included in a study of identical twins. TCRdb re-derived calls from the 5' RACE reads in MiXCR, one entry per CDR3 protein. The sample has some 230,000 distinct CDR3 sequences; roughly 7.1% are singletons. The CDR3 has 18 amino acids. V trimming: 1 base; J trimming: 0 bases; junction bases outside the gene matches: 4. Germline CDR1 and CDR2: SGHAT and FQDESV (reference sequence). The same sample was also used in a study of T cells expressing NK-cell markers.

The receptor comes from a woman aged 18 to 35 in good health. Specimen: CD8+ T cells sorted from blood. J is TRBJ2-1 and V is TRBV11-1; the match to TRBD2 covers 12 bases. The CDR3 bases are TGTGCCAGCAGCTTAGGGACTAGCGGGAAGGTCTCCTACAATGAGCAGTTCTTC. It codes for CASSLGTSGKVSYNEQFF.